This T cell receptor beta chain was recorded in a study of response to subunit inactivated influenza vaccine. One entry per CDR3 protein, called by TCRdb with MiXCR from the RT-PCR reads. The sample carries approximately 570,000 distinct CDR3 sequences, less than 8% recorded once. This clonotype was seen a handful of times. What it recognizes is unknown. The ends were cut back, 6 bases at V and 2 bases at J, with 13 bases in the middle. The CDR3 spans 14 residues. CDR1 MDHEN and CDR2 SYDVKM come from the germline V gene. Study results and caveats: The authors proposed limited new T cell recruitment per seasonal influenza vaccination.

The sequencing here drew on PBMCs from blood, taken around 2 years after vaccination. The V and J genes are TRBV28 and TRBJ2-5, with D perhaps matching TRBD1 (5 bases). The source is a man aged 50-75 years who received an inactivated influenza vaccine. CDR3 loop: CASSPDRPQETQYF. CDR3 nucleotides: TGTGCCAGCAGCCCCGACAGACCTCAAGAGACCCAGTACTTC.